This T cell receptor beta chain was captured by sequencing in a study of vaccination and CD4 T cells after COVID-19. Study-wide context: Ranging from 14 to 241, the interval between dose two and post-vaccine sampling had a median of about 72 days. Stimuli were overlapping spike peptide pools of SARS-CoV-2 and three common cold coronaviruses (HCoV-NL63, HCoV-OC43, HCoV-229E).

With 6 bases clipped from V and 7 bases from J, the junction kept 5 bases outside the gene matches. The CDR3 runs to 14 residues. CDR1 and CDR2 (germline): MNHEY, SMNVEV (reference sequence). Treatment given: approximately 9-day PBMC culture with coronavirus spike peptide pools or control peptides (ViraFEST assay). TCR sequencing followed the expansion of antigen-specific T cells with peptide pools in ViraFEST. From the approximately 10-day cultures, CD4+ T cells were isolated by negative selection. The Oncomine TCR Beta short-read assay was what sequenced the DNA obtained from cultured CD4+ T cells. Using its own MiXCR run on the PCR reads, TCRdb lists one record per CDR3 protein. The sample contains about 9,100 distinct CDR3 sequences, approximately 61% of which appear only once. This clonotype was seen only a few times. Its antigen is not known.

The input for sequencing was cultured CD4+ T cells from blood, taken after SARS-CoV-2 vaccination. The V call is TRBV27, the J call TRBJ2-7; 14 bases are a match to TRBD2. The origin of this receptor is a human donor with COVID-19. CDR3 loop: CASRGLAGAGEQYF. CDR3 coding DNA: TGTGCCAGCAGGGGACTAGCGGGAGCCGGGGAGCAGTACTTC.